This T cell receptor (beta chain) is drawn from a study of identical twins. Broader study findings: Out-of-frame alpha sequences shared by twins showed excess low generation probability. The study found weaker excess twin sharing in beta out-of-frame sequences.

Each CDR3 protein gets one entry after TCRdb re-called the 5' RACE reads with MiXCR. The repertoire consists of roughly 1,500,000 distinct CDR3 sequences, with about 32% occurring once and the leading ten covering roughly 0.3%. Notes on this clonotype: Its cognate antigen is unknown.

The germline V gene encodes CDR1 DFQATT and CDR2 SNEGSKA (reference sequence). Losses at the gene ends were 7 bases for V and 4 bases for J; bases not matched to a gene: 11. The CDR3 consists of 14 residues. No donor was unhealthy or non-Caucasian. The chain couples TRBV20-1 to TRBJ2-3; 7 nucleotides match TRBD2. This TCR derives from a newborn girl in good health. The specimen was cord blood. Here the CDR3 DNA reads TGCAGTGTCAGGAGACCGGGAGGATCAGATACGCAGTATTTT. This translates into CSVRRPGGSDTQYF.